The clone carrying this T cell receptor (beta chain) was recorded at least ten times. Its specificity is unknown. The investigators amplified TCR beta CDR3 regions from RNA transcripts. The TCR CDR3 was amplified in a first-round RT-PCR using the HTBI primer set. MiXCR, applied by TCRdb to the multiplex PCR reads, yields one record per CDR3 protein. Here the sample spans about 700,000 distinct CDR3 sequences, 12% to 15% being singletons. This sample was included in a study of T cells in Graves' hyperthyroidism and ophthalmopathy. Whole-study context: At the time of initial diagnosis and before any treatment, peripheral blood was collected.

V was clipped by 4 bases and J by 6 bases, with 14 bases between them. CDR1 is MDHEN, CDR2 SYDVKM, per germline. This CDR3 has 14 residues. Study findings and constraints: A model built on 13 V-J features separated ophthalmopathy from stable hyperthyroidism.

The origin of this receptor is a woman younger than 35 with Graves' hyperthyroidism. Sequenced sample: blood. This chain connects TRBV28 to TRBJ2-3; tentatively, D is TRBD2 (6 bases). This chain's CDR3 is CASSSSSGVDTQYF. The DNA for the CDR3 is TGTGCCAGCAGTTCATCATCGGGAGTGGATACGCAGTATTTT.